This is a list of T cell receptor beta chains from one sample in a study of blood T cell repertoires in COVID-19. The protocol was immunoSEQ multiplex PCR, while the TCRdb copy is restricted to in-frame clones and leaves out a portion. The data show around 180,000 clones, over 80% seen once. Source material: peripheral blood. These receptors were obtained from a young woman with acute or convalescent COVID-19. The CDR3 runs from the conserved cysteine through the conserved F or W. The D gene is left open where the match is weak. Only part of the rows carry a size: once, few, many, or a class if the clone is expanded.

d_call	clone_size	j_call	v_call	cdr3_nt	cdr3_aa
TRBD1	.	TRBJ1-1	TRBV27	TGTGCCAGCAAGGGGGCCTACACTGAAGCTTTCTTT	CASKGAYTEAFF
TRBD2	.	TRBJ2-7	TRBV7-9	TGTGCCAGCAGCTTAGGGCGGGGACTAGCGGATTCCAACTACGAGCAGTACTTC	CASSLGRGLADSNYEQYF
.	.	TRBJ2-5	TRBV2	TGTGCCAGCAGTGAAGAGACAGCCCAAGAGACCCAGTACTTC	CASSEETAQETQYF
.	.	TRBJ1-6	TRBV18	TGTGCCAGCTCACCACCGGTACAGAATTCACCCCTCCACTTT	CASSPPVQNSPLHF
.	.	TRBJ1-2	TRBV9	TGTGCCAGCAGCGTATACTCCCAAAGTGGCTACACCTTC	CASSVYSQSGYTF
TRBD1	.	TRBJ1-1	TRBV11-1	TGTGCCAGCAGCTCGTGGCAGGGGGTGGCTGAAGCTTTCTTT	CASSSWQGVAEAFF
.	.	TRBJ1-3	TRBV9	TGTGCCAGCAGCGTCTCCCTCTCTGGAAACACCATATATTTT	CASSVSLSGNTIYF
TRBD1	.	TRBJ2-5	TRBV5-4	TGTGCCAGCAGCTTGGAGGGGGCCAGGCAGCAAGAGACCCAGTACTTC	CASSLEGARQQETQYF
.	.	TRBJ1-3	TRBV6-5	TGTGCCAGCAGTTCGTCCTCAGGCTCTGGAAACACCATATATTTT	CASSSSSGSGNTIYF
.	.	TRBJ1-2	TRBV19	TGTGCCAGTAGTAGGGACACATCTAACTATGGCTACACCTTC	CASSRDTSNYGYTF
TRBD1	.	TRBJ2-5	TRBV3-1/TRBV3-2	TGTGCCAGCAGCCAAGGGGTACAGGGGTTGGAGACCCAGTACTTC	CASSQGVQGLETQYF
.	many	TRBJ1-5	TRBV15	TGTGCCACCAGCAGAGAAGGGGTCAGTCAGCCCCAGCATTTT	CATSREGVSQPQHF
TRBD2	few	TRBJ2-5	TRBV10-1	TGCGCCAGCAGTGATCTAGCGGGAGGGCCGGGGACCCAGTACTTC	CASSDLAGGPGTQYF
TRBD1	.	TRBJ1-2	TRBV2	TGTGCCAGCAGCGGGGACAGTAACTATGGCTACACCTTC	CASSGDSNYGYTF
.	.	TRBJ1-1	TRBV6-6	TGTGCCAGCAGTCCTAGACCCGGCGGGGGCATGAACACTGAAGCTTTCTTT	CASSPRPGGGMNTEAFF
.	.	TRBJ1-2	TRBV9	TGTGCCAGCAGCGTAGACGGGGAGAACTATGGCTACACCTTC	CASSVDGENYGYTF
.	.	TRBJ2-3	TRBV6-1	TGTGCCAGCAGTGAAGCGTCCAGGGTTGGAGATACGCAGTATTTT	CASSEASRVGDTQYF
TRBD1	.	TRBJ1-3	TRBV7-2	TGTGCCAGCGGTCTTGGGACAGGGAGAAACACCATATATTTT	CASGLGTGRNTIYF
.	.	TRBJ2-3	TRBV12-3/TRBV12-4	TGTGCCAGCAGTAGCATTACCACAGATACGCAGTATTTT	CASSSITTDTQYF
TRBD2	.	TRBJ2-1	TRBV4-1	TGCGCCAGCAGCCTACGGACTAGCACAGTTTATGAGCAGTTCTTC	CASSLRTSTVYEQFF
.	.	TRBJ1-1	TRBV7-3	TGTGCCAGCAGAGGGAGTGGCACTGAAGCTTTCTTT	CASRGSGTEAFF
TRBD1	.	TRBJ2-7	TRBV28	TGTGCCAGCAGTTTGTCCTGGCAGGGGGCTGGCGAGCAGTACTTC	CASSLSWQGAGEQYF
TRBD1	once	TRBJ1-1	TRBV10-3	TGTGCCATCAGTGAGGGGACAGGGGCGTCTGAAGCTTTCTTT	CAISEGTGASEAFF
.	.	TRBJ1-1	TRBV3-1/TRBV3-2	TGTGCCAGCAGAATGGGGGGGGACACTGAAGCTTTCTTT	CASRMGGDTEAFF
TRBD1	few	TRBJ2-7	TRBV28	TGTGCCAGCAGTCCTCCGGCCCAGGGGGCCTACGAGCAGTACTTC	CASSPPAQGAYEQYF
.	.	TRBJ2-5	TRBV2	TGTGCCAGCAGTGAGCGGGCCAGGGGATCGAAGACCCAGTACTTC	CASSERARGSKTQYF
TRBD1	.	TRBJ1-2	TRBV15	TGTGCCACCAGCAGAGACAATGGGGACAGCAACTATGGCTACACCTTC	CATSRDNGDSNYGYTF
TRBD1	once	TRBJ1-6	TRBV27	TGTGCCAGCAGTTCCGGGACAGCAAATTCACCCCTCCACTTT	CASSSGTANSPLHF
TRBD2	once	TRBJ2-5	TRBV28	TGTGCCAGCACTAGCGGGAGGTTCCTGACCCAGTACTTC	CASTSGRFLTQYF
.	.	TRBJ1-4	TRBV11-2	TGTGCCAGCAGCTTAGGATCGGTTGAAAAACTGTTTTTT	CASSLGSVEKLFF
.	.	TRBJ1-4	TRBV18	TGTGCCAGCTCGCCAACATCGGGTAATGAAAAACTGTTTTTT	CASSPTSGNEKLFF